This T cell receptor (beta chain) comes out of a study of immune evolution from preneoplasia to lung adenocarcinoma. General study findings and limits: Later-stage lesions seemingly showed higher T cell density and diversity than normal lung. Top clone frequencies peaked in normal lung, apparently declining through invasive adenocarcinoma.

TCRdb keeps only in-frame clones here, not all; method: immunoSEQ multiplex PCR. The data contain around 8,000 clones, roughly 83% of them seen just once; the ten biggest clones take up about 2.9%. CDR1 and CDR2 (germline): LGHNA, YNFKEQ. V was trimmed by 1 base and J by 5 bases, leaving 18 bases between them. This CDR3 is 16 amino acids long. Between the mid-2010s and the late 2010s, patients underwent resection in Japan or China. As for this clone: Its cognate antigen is unknown.

Sequenced: FFPE minimally invasive lung adenocarcinoma tissue. The clonotype originates from a person between 65 and 79 years old with lung adenocarcinoma. The chain combines TRBV4-2 with TRBJ2-7, with D perhaps matching TRBD2 (7 bases). CDR3 bases: TGTGCCAGCAGCCAAGCCCCGGCAGGGGAGGGAGACGAGCAGTACTTC. Its protein is CASSQAPAGEGDEQYF.